Sequencing of this T cell receptor (beta chain) was carried out in a study of TIL therapy for anti-PD-1-resistant metastatic lung cancer. Study background: Several tumors were EGFR-mutant and two were ALK-rearranged.

Germline V CDR1 and CDR2: MGHDK, SYGVNS. CDR3 length: 14 residues. V shed 6 bases, J shed 1 base, and the junction held 5 bases outside the gene matches. The libraries were made with immunoSEQ v3. Libraries were sequenced to 2 million to 2.5 million read pairs (survey) or about 5-6 million (deep). The data were produced by immunoSEQ multiplex PCR, yet TCRdb's version contains in-frame clones alone and is incomplete. The sample includes 25,000 to 30,000 clones, less than 65% of them seen just once. Noted time point: pre-treatment sample, taken before nivolumab and TIL therapy. Most excised metastases sampled were pleural nodules or supraclavicular lymph nodes. Findings of the study overall: Compared with baseline intratumoral T cells, expanded TIL cultures were more clonal and less diverse (approximately 6.6% vs 31%).

This clone occurred a few times. The target antigen is unknown. This chain links TRBV25-1 with TRBJ1-1, with TRBD1 matching 7 bases. The material sequenced was tumor tissue, taken at baseline. The receptor was isolated from a woman aged 30-79 years with non-small cell lung cancer. As DNA, the CDR3 is TGTGCCAGCAGGCGAGGGGGCAGGAACACTGAAGCTTTCTTT. Protein product: CASRRGGRNTEAFF.